The clone carrying this T cell receptor beta chain has just one count. Its antigen is unidentified. These data are taken from a study of cytotoxic CD8 clonotypes in ibrutinib-treated CLL. General study results and limits: Timing of sampling differed between sustained-remission and progressing patients.

The protocol was immunoSEQ multiplex PCR, while the TCRdb copy is restricted to in-frame clones and leaves out a portion. This table holds fewer than 70,000 clones, about 65% found once. CDR3 length: 16 residues. Germline V CDR1 and CDR2: SGDLS, YYNGEE. The germline V and J ends were trimmed by 4 bases and 0 bases, with 14 bases remaining between them. Sample: PBMCs, taken after 12 months of ibrutinib treatment. The receptor comes from a human donor with chronic lymphocytic leukemia. The chain recombines TRBV9 with TRBJ2-1; tentatively, D is TRBD2 (5 bases). The CDR3 sequence is CASSPSGESSYNEQFF. As DNA, the CDR3 is TGTGCCAGCAGCCCATCTGGGGAGAGCTCCTACAATGAGCAGTTCTTC.